A single sample gave rise to the 8 T cell receptor beta chains below, sequenced in a study of cytomegalovirus exposure and HLA in healthy donors. In the PCR, 60 Vbeta and 13 Jbeta primers were used. Method: immunoSEQ multiplex PCR; TCRdb's copy keeps in-frame clones and lacks some. The sample comprises about 160,000 clones, around four fifths of which are singletons, and over 1% rests with the top ten. Sequencing was performed on PBMCs. The receptors were gathered from a woman aged 45-65 years in good health and CMV-seronegative.

The chain joins TRBV5-1 to TRBJ2-3; 7 nucleotides agree with TRBD1. With V trimmed by 4 bases and J by 2 bases, 7 bases remained unmatched. This CDR3 has 15 residues. CDR1 SGHRS and CDR2 YFSETQ come from the germline V gene. CDR3 nucleotides: TGCGCCAGCAGCACAAGGGACAGTTACACAGATACGCAGTATTTT. Protein product: CASSTRDSYTDTQYF.

The chain carries TRBV6-4 and TRBJ2-1, with TRBD2 identical over 13 bases. Losses at the gene ends were 6 bases for V and 7 bases for J; bases not matched to a gene: 6. This CDR3 has 15 amino acids. CDR1 MRHNA and CDR2 SNTAGT come from the germline V gene. The CDR3 DNA sequence: TGTGCCAGCAGCGCCGGGACTAGCGGGGAGAATGAGCAGTTCTTC. It yields the protein CASSAGTSGENEQFF.

V and J are TRBV28 and TRBJ1-1; possible D gene TRBD1, 5 bases. The CDR3 extends over 12 amino acids. The V end was cut by 6 bases, the J end by 5 bases, with 10 bases between. CDR1 MDHEN and CDR2 SYDVKM come from the germline V gene. The CDR3, as DNA: TGTGCCAGCAGGACCGGGACTACTGAAGCTTTCTTT. Protein sequence: CASRTGTTEAFF.

V gene TRBV6-1 combines with J gene TRBJ1-2; perhaps TRBD1 as D (5 bases). Germline loops: CDR1 MNHNS, CDR2 SASEGT. The CDR3 covers 14 residues. V was pared by 7 bases and J by 4 bases, with 16 bases between. The CDR3 bases are TGTGCCAGCATATTTTTGGACAATACCTATGGCTACACCTTC. It is translated as CASIFLDNTYGYTF.

As regards this clone: An end of the junction does not agree with germline; a read error may underlie this. The rearrangement links TRBV11-2 to TRBJ2-6; D is perhaps TRBD1 (6 bases). Germline assignment: CDR1 SGHAT and CDR2 FQNNGV. The CDR3 spans 16 residues. For the CDR3, the DNA is TGTGCCAGCAGCTTGGGGCGGACAGTTGGGGCCAACGTCCTGGCTTTC. Amino acid sequence: CASSLGRTVGANVLAF.

This chain connects TRBV9 to TRBJ2-2, with 7 positions matching TRBD1. The length of the CDR3 is 15 residues. Germline V gene lookup returns CDR1 SGDLS and CDR2 YYNGEE. V lost 2 bases, J lost 7 bases, and 8 bases stayed unmatched. CDR3 DNA sequence: TGTGCCAGCAGCGTTGCGGCAGGGGGTCACGGGGAGCTGTTTTTT. Its translation is CASSVAAGGHGELFF. Full variable domain (outside the CDR3, taken from reference TRBV9 and TRBJ2-2): DSGVTQTPKHLITATGQRVTLRCSPRSGDLSVYWYQQSLDQGLQFLIQYYNGEERAKGNILERFSAQQFPDLHSELNLSSLELGDSALYFCASSVAAGGHGELFFGEGSRLTVL.

V is TRBV10-3 and J is TRBJ2-2; D ambiguous. Germline-derived CDR1 and CDR2 are ENHRY and SYGVKD. This CDR3 region has 14 residues. V lost 2 bases and J 0 bases, leaving 4 bases between the germline ends. CDR3 sequence reads: CAISEGPNTGELFF. The CDR3 DNA sequence: TGTGCCATCAGTGAGGGGCCGAACACCGGGGAGCTGTTTTTT.

The chain recombines TRBV7-9 with TRBJ2-7; D may be TRBD1 (6 bases). V dropped 4 bases and J dropped 1 base, with 14 bases sitting between them. CDR3 length equals 15 residues. From germline, CDR1 is SEHNR and CDR2 FQNEAQ (reference sequence). CDR3 in DNA: TGTGCCAGCAGCTCACAGGGCTCGTATTCCTACGAGCAGTACTTC. Translation: CASSSQGSYSYEQYF.